These 3 T cell receptor beta chains share one sample of origin, sequenced in a study of cytomegalovirus exposure and HLA in healthy donors. PCR used 60 Vbeta primers and 13 Jbeta primers. The data were produced by immunoSEQ multiplex PCR, yet TCRdb's version contains in-frame clones alone and is incomplete. The ten most abundant clones cover less than 2.5% of a sample with about 58,000 clones. Specimen: PBMCs. The source of these receptors is a woman between 18 and 29 years old in good health and CMV-seronegative.

The chain joins TRBV4-1 to TRBJ1-1; tentatively, D is TRBD1 (5 bases). V gave up 6 bases and J gave up 3 bases, with 20 bases separating them. This CDR3 contains 16 residues. Germline assignment: CDR1 MGHRA and CDR2 YSYEKL. CDR3 in DNA: TGCGCCAGCAGTCCCCTCGGGCGGGGGTTAGACACTGAAGCTTTCTTT. Its translation is CASSPLGRGLDTEAFF.

The chain carries TRBV5-1 and TRBJ2-1, with D uncertain. Germline CDR1 and CDR2: SGHRS and YFSETQ. This CDR3 is 14 amino acids long. The ends were cut back, 3 bases at V and 7 bases at J, with 14 bases in the middle. As DNA, the CDR3 is TGCGCCAGCAGCTCCCTAGGTCCCGGGAATGAGCAGTTCTTC. The encoded protein is CASSSLGPGNEQFF. Variable domain in full (rest from reference TRBV5-1 and TRBJ2-1): KAGVTQTPRYLIKTRGQQVTLSCSPISGHRSVSWYQQTPGQGLQFLFEYFSETQRNKGNFPGRFSGRQFSNSRSEMNVSTLELGDSALYLCASSSLGPGNEQFFGPGTRLTVL.

CDR3 DNA: TGTGCCAGCAGCTTAGGATGGGGAGTCAGCCGCGAGCAGTACTTC. Protein: CASSLGWGVSREQYF. The chain links TRBV13 to TRBJ2-7; the D gene is possibly TRBD2 (5 bases). The CDR3 consists of 15 residues. CDR1 is PRHDT, CDR2 FYEKMQ, per germline (reference sequence). V was clipped by 0 bases and J by 6 bases, with 15 bases between them.